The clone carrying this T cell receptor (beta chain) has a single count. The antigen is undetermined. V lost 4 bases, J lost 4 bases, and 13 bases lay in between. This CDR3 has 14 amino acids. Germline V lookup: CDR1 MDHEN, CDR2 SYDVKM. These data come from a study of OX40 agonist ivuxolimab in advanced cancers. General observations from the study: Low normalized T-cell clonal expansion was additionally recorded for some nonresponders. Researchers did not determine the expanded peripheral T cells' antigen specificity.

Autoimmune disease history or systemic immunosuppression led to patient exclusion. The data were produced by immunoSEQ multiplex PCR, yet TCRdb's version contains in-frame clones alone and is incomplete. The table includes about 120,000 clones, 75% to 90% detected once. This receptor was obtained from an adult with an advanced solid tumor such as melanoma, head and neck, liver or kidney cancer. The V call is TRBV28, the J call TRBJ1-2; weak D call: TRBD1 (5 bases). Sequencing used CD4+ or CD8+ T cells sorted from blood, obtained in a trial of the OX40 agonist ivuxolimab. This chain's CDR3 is CASSSTQGPYGYTF. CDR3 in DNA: TGTGCCAGCAGTTCGACCCAGGGACCCTATGGCTACACCTTC.